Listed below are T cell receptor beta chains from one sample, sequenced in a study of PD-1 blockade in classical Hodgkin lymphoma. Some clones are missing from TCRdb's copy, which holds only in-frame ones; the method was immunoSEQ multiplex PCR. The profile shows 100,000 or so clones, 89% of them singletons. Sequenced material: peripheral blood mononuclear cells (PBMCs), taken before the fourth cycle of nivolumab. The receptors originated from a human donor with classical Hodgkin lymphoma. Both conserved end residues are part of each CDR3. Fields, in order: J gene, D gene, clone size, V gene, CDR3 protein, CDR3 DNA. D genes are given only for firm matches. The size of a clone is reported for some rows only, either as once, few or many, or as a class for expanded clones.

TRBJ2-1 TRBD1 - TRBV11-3 CASSSGQGYEQFF TGTGCCAGCAGCTCCGGACAGGGGTATGAGCAGTTCTTC
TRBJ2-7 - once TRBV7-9 CASSLRGIDYEQYF TGTGCCAGCAGCTTGAGGGGAATTGACTACGAGCAGTACTTC
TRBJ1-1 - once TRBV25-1 CASNGYSTEAFF TGTGCCAGCAACGGGTATTCCACTGAAGCTTTCTTT
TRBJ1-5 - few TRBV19 CASNKNGGQSNQPQHF TGTGCCAGTAACAAGAACGGGGGGCAGAGCAATCAGCCCCAGCATTTT
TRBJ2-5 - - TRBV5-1 CASSLGGGTETQYF TGCGCCAGCAGCTTGGGAGGGGGAACCGAGACCCAGTACTTC
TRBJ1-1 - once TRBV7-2 CASSLVGGVEAFF TGTGCCAGCAGCTTAGTCGGGGGCGTTGAAGCTTTCTTT
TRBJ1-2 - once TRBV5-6 CASSLAGGGLYGYTF TGTGCCAGCAGCTTGGCAGGCGGGGGCCTCTATGGCTACACCTTC
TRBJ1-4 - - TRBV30 CAWVRTEISEKLFF TGTGCCTGGGTGAGGACAGAAATTTCGGAAAAACTGTTTTTT
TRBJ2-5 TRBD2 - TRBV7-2 CASSSELAGGRETQYF TGTGCCAGCAGCTCCGAACTAGCGGGAGGGCGAGAGACCCAGTACTTC
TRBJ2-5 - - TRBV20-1 CSASSPETQYF TGCAGTGCTAGCAGTCCGGAGACCCAGTACTTC
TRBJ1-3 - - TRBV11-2 CASSLVGGSGNTIYF TGTGCCAGCAGCTTAGTAGGGGGCTCTGGAAACACCATATATTTT
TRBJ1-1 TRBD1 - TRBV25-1 CASRVGDRGKLTEAFF TGTGCCAGCAGGGTCGGGGACAGGGGAAAGCTTACTGAAGCTTTCTTT
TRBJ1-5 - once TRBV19 CASSAYSNFRGRNQPQHF TGTGCCAGTAGCGCTTATTCCAATTTCCGGGGACGCAATCAGCCCCAGCATTTT
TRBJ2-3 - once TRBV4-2 CASSQDLLDPQYF TGTGCCAGCAGCCAAGATTTACTAGATCCGCAGTATTTT
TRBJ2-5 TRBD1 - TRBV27 CASGDSQETQYF TGTGCCAGCGGGGACAGTCAAGAGACCCAGTACTTC
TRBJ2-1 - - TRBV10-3 CAISESIGGQFF TGTGCCATCAGTGAGTCGATCGGGGGGCAGTTCTTC
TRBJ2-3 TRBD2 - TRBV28 CASSSFVLAGTADTQYF TGTGCCAGCAGTTCCTTCGTTCTAGCGGGAACGGCAGATACGCAGTATTTT
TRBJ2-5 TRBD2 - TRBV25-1 CASSESTSGKETQYF TGTGCCAGCAGTGAATCCACTAGCGGGAAAGAGACCCAGTACTTC
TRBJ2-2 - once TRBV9 CASSARPTGELFF TGTGCCAGCAGCGCCCGGCCCACCGGGGAGCTGTTTTTT
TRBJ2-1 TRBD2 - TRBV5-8 CASSFSGLAGVVEQFF TGTGCCAGCAGCTTTTCGGGACTAGCGGGAGTGGTTGAGCAGTTCTTC
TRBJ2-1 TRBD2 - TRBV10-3 CVPGGLAGSKSYNEQFF TGTGTCCCAGGGGGGCTAGCGGGATCTAAGTCCTACAATGAGCAGTTCTTC
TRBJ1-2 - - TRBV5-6 CASSEIGTLYGYTF TGTGCCAGCAGCGAGATCGGGACACTCTATGGCTACACCTTC
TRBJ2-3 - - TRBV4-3 CASSQDTSHTQYF TGCGCCAGCAGCCAGGACACCTCACATACGCAGTATTTT
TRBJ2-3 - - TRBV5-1 CASSLVGGSSTDTQYF TGCGCCAGCAGCTTGGTCGGGGGCAGTAGCACAGATACGCAGTATTTT
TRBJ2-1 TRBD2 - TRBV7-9 CASTQGASGYNEQFF TGTGCCAGCACCCAGGGAGCTAGCGGCTACAATGAGCAGTTCTTC
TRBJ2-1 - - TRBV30 CAWSSLEGAYNEQFF TGTGCCTGGAGCTCGCTGGAGGGGGCCTACAATGAGCAGTTCTTC
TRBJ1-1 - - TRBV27 CASSPISDWGTEAFF TGTGCCAGCAGTCCTATTTCCGACTGGGGCACTGAAGCTTTCTTT
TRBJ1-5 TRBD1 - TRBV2 CASSKDRGNQPQHF TGTGCCAGCAGTAAAGACAGGGGCAATCAGCCCCAGCATTTT
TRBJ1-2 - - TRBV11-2 CASSLERDGFYGYTF TGTGCCAGCAGCTTAGAAAGGGACGGGTTCTATGGCTACACCTTC
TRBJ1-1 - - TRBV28 CASSLEAENTEAFF TGTGCCAGCAGTTTAGAGGCCGAGAACACTGAAGCTTTCTTT
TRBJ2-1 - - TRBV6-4 CASSEFRDSYNEQFF TGTGCCAGCAGTGAGTTTAGAGACAGTTACAATGAGCAGTTCTTC
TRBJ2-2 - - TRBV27 CASSITTTTGELFF TGTGCCAGCAGTATTACTACTACTACCGGGGAGCTGTTTTTT
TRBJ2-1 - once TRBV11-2 CASSSTAQQFF TGTGCCAGCAGCTCCACAGCGCAGCAGTTCTTC
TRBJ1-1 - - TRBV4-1 CASSHGRFEAFF TGCGCCAGCAGCCACGGCAGATTTGAAGCTTTCTTT
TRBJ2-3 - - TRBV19 CASSIDGYTQYF TGTGCCAGTAGTATAGACGGGTATACGCAGTATTTT
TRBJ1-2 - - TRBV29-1 CSAFDGPVYGYTF TGCAGCGCATTCGATGGACCGGTCTATGGCTACACCTTC
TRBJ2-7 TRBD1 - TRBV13 CASSVTGTGTYEQYF TGTGCCAGCAGCGTTACCGGGACAGGGACCTACGAGCAGTACTTC
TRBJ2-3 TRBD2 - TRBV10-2 CASQLADTDTQYF TGCGCCAGCCAACTAGCGGATACAGATACGCAGTATTTT
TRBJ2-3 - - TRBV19 CASSIGRQDTQYF TGTGCCAGTAGTATTGGAAGGCAAGATACGCAGTATTTT
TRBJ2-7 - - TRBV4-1 CASSQAFRGSSYEQYF TGCGCCAGCAGCCAAGCTTTTAGGGGAAGCTCCTACGAGCAGTACTTC
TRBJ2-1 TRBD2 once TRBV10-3 CAISDWTSGSKDEQFF TGTGCCATCAGTGACTGGACTAGCGGGAGTAAGGATGAGCAGTTCTTC
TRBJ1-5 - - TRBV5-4 CASSLAGASQPQHF TGTGCCAGCAGCTTGGCAGGGGCGAGTCAGCCCCAGCATTTT
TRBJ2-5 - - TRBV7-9 CASSWRGPQETQYF TGTGCCAGCAGCTGGAGAGGACCCCAAGAGACCCAGTACTTC
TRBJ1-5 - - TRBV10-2 CASSVGTNQPQHF TGCGCCAGCAGTGTTGGCACCAATCAGCCCCAGCATTTT
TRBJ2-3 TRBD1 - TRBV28 CASSSGQTFGTDTQYF TGTGCCAGCAGTTCGGGACAGACTTTTGGCACAGATACGCAGTATTTT
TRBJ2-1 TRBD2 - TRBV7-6 CASTQMASGAGNEQFF TGTGCCAGCACCCAGATGGCTAGCGGGGCCGGAAATGAGCAGTTCTTC
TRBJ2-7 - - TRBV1 CTSSHRSMGEQYF TGCACCAGCAGCCACCGAAGCATGGGCGAGCAGTACTTC
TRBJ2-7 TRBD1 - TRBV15 CATSSRTGGNEQYF TGTGCCACCAGCTCCCGGACAGGGGGGAACGAGCAGTACTTC
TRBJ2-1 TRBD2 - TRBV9 CASSVEWLAGDEQFF TGTGCCAGCAGCGTAGAATGGCTAGCGGGGGATGAGCAGTTCTTC
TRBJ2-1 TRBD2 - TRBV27 CASSPRGTSGHNEQFF TGTGCCAGCAGCCCCCGGGGGACTAGCGGTCACAATGAGCAGTTCTTC
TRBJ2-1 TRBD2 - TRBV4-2 CASGGLGAGGPNEQFF TGTGCCAGCGGGGGTCTCGGGGCGGGAGGGCCGAATGAGCAGTTCTTC
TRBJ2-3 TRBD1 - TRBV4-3 CASSQAGTGLTDTQYF TGCGCCAGCAGCCAAGCCGGGACAGGGCTCACAGATACGCAGTATTTT
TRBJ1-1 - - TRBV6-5 CASSPGRTEAFF TGTGCCAGCAGTCCAGGGCGGACTGAAGCTTTCTTT
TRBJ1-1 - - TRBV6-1 CASSEYGRNTEAFF TGTGCCAGCAGTGAGTACGGTAGGAACACTGAAGCTTTCTTT
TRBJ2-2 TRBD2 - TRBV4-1 CASSPWTSGTFTGELFF TGCGCCAGCAGCCCCTGGACTAGCGGGACCTTCACCGGGGAGCTGTTTTTT
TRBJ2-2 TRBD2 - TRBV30 CARTARLAGEGTGELFF TGTGCCCGGACGGCTAGACTAGCGGGAGAAGGCACCGGGGAGCTGTTTTTT
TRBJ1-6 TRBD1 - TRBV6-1 CASSPGQGRNSPLHF TGTGCCAGCAGCCCCGGACAGGGGAGAAATTCACCCCTCCACTTT
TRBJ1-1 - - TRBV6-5 CASSYQQGLNTEAFF TGTGCCAGCAGTTACCAGCAGGGGTTGAACACTGAAGCTTTCTTT
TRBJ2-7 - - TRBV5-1 CASSDDQGYEQYF TGCGCCAGCAGCGACGACCAGGGCTACGAGCAGTACTTC
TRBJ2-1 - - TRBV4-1 CASSPEPAGGGIYEQFF TGCGCCAGCAGCCCCGAACCCGCAGGGGGAGGTATCTATGAGCAGTTCTTC